This T cell receptor beta chain was sequenced during a study of T cell responses to AZD1222 COVID-19 vaccine (dated by TCRdb to 2020 to 2022). With regard to the full study: A total of about 230 trial participants underwent TCR sequencing, of whom about 210 received two doses of AZD1222 and some 26 received two doses of the MenACWY control vaccine. Trial participants were enrolled by age into 18-55, 56-69 and 70-plus year subgroups, with roughly 150, 30 and 60 TCR-sequenced participants respectively.

The CDR3 regions of human TCRbeta chains were analyzed by immunosequencing. Per the authors' processing: TCRs in the repertoires were matched against a reference library of SARS-CoV-2-specific TCRs that had been generated with the MIRA antigen-specificity platform. Breadth was defined as the fraction of unique TCRs that were SARS-CoV-2-associated, and depth was defined as the fraction of total T cells that were SARS-CoV-2-associated. Using the MIRA data, every spike-specific TCR was mapped to the spike region that the TCR reacted to and assigned to either a CD4 or a CD8 class. Log10-transformed breadth and depth values were compared by one-way ANOVA with Sidak's multiple comparisons tests. The source is immuneACCESS, and TCRdb retained only in-frame sequences with V and J called. Part of the clones is not carried over; for the studies checked, unresolved V genes explain less than half of this, and the remainder is unexplained. V and J calls and clone size are given by that table; D and trimming were obtained from the DNA. The sample table holds approximately 220,000 clones, of which 90% to 95% were seen once. Around 1% of the sample lies in the top ten.

In its sample, this clone was seen once. Its specific antigen is unknown. No much larger clone exists at a distance of one base, and base qualities are not known. Interpreted using the paper, the time point label stands for: baseline before first vaccination. The sample's treatment or condition label is to be understood as: meningococcal conjugate vaccine given as trial control. Vaccinee samples were obtained from the UK trials COV001 and COV002, which included a single-blind randomized controlled phase 2/3 trial of AZD1222 (ChAdOx1 nCoV-19) in healthy adults. For TCRbeta chain sequencing, PBMC samples from trial participants were taken at day 0 and at day 28 after the second dose. General findings and caveats noted by the study authors: Participants were mostly white British, with more females than males. The authors suggested clonal diversity may have been underestimated. Because no day 14 peak-response samples were available, the repertoires could be characterized only after the peak T cell response. Vaccine-associated CD4 TCRs spanned the whole spike protein, with dominant responses in regions 160-218 and 743-854. Nearly half of unique spike-specific TCRs reportedly recognized epitopes outside regions mutated in the B.1.351 and B.1.1.7 variants. Only five or six AZD1222 recipients were SARS-CoV-2 seropositive at baseline, limiting conclusions about previously exposed vaccinees. Spike-specific TCR breadth and depth rose significantly after two AZD1222 doses compared with day 0 and with MenACWY recipients. The 56-69-year group was small, and its depth increase did not reach significance, likely because of low power.

V lost 5 bases and J lost 8 bases; the stretch between them is 15 bases long. CDR1 and CDR2, per the germline V gene, are SGHTA and FQGTGA. The cysteine opens and the phenylalanine closes a CDR3 of 13 amino acids. The DNA shown is the 39-base CDR3, in frame from base 1. This sequence was found in an adult in good health. Sample: peripheral blood, taken on day 0 of MenACWY control vaccination. The chain is encoded by TRBV7-3 joined to TRBJ1-1; a weak D assignment points to TRBD1 (6 bases agree). At the DNA level, the sequence is TGTGCCAGCAGCCGAATTCCCGGGACAGAAGCTTTCTTT. Its protein is CASSRIPGTEAFF.